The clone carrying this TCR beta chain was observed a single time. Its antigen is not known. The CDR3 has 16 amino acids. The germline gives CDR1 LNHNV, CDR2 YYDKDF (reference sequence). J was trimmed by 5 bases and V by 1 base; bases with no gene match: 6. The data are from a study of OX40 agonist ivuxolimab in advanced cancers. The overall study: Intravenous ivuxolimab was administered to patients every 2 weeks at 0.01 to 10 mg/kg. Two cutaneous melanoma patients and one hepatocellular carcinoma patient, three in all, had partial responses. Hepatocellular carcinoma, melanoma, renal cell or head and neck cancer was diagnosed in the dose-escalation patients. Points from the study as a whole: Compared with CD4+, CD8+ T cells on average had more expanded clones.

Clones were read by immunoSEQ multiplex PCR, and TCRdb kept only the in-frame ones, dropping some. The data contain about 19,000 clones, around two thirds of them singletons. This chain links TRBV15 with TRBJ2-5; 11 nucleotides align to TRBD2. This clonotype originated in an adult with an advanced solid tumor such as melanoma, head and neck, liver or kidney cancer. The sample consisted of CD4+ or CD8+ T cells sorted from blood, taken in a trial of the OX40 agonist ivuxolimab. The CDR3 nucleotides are TGTGCCACCAGCAGAGGTAGCGGGGGGGTTTCGGAGACCCAGTACTTC. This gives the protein CATSRGSGGVSETQYF. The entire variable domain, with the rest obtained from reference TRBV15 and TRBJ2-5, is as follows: DAMVIQNPRYQVTQFGKPVTLSCSQTLNHNVMYWYQQKSSQAPKLLFHYYDKDFNNEADTPDNFQSRRPNTSFCFLDIRSPGLGDTAMYLCATSRGSGGVSETQYFGPGTRLLVL.